A selection of T cell receptor beta chains follows, all from one sample in a study of identifying expanded T cells in peripheral blood. Data came from immunoSEQ multiplex PCR; TCRdb stores just in-frame clones and leaves some out. The sample includes around 91,000 clones, around 88% of them seen just once. Input material: blood. The receptors were gathered from a person between 18 and 69 years old in good health. Each CDR3 is given with its conserved first and last residue. The order of the fields is V gene, clone size, D gene, J gene, CDR3 protein, CDR3 DNA. A D gene is named only where the DNA matches it firmly. A clone size is listed for some rows: how often the clone was seen (once, few, many), or a class if it is expanded.

v_call: TRBV4-1
clone_size: -
d_call: TRBD1
j_call: TRBJ1-5
cdr3_aa: CASSFGQGGDQPQHF
cdr3_nt: TGCGCCAGCAGCTTCGGACAGGGCGGGGATCAGCCCCAGCATTTT

v_call: TRBV29-1
clone_size: -
d_call: -
j_call: TRBJ2-7
cdr3_aa: CSVAIDLGAHEQYF
cdr3_nt: TGCAGCGTTGCTATTGACTTGGGGGCACACGAGCAGTACTTC

v_call: TRBV9
clone_size: -
d_call: TRBD2
j_call: TRBJ2-1
cdr3_aa: CASSVASGWHNEQFF
cdr3_nt: TGTGCCAGCAGCGTAGCTAGCGGGTGGCACAATGAGCAGTTCTTC

v_call: TRBV30
clone_size: -
d_call: -
j_call: TRBJ2-2
cdr3_aa: CAWSVSRYTGELFF
cdr3_nt: TGTGCCTGGAGTGTATCCAGATACACCGGGGAGCTGTTTTTT

v_call: TRBV5-1
clone_size: -
d_call: TRBD1
j_call: TRBJ1-2
cdr3_aa: CASSLVDRGYRSGYGYTF
cdr3_nt: TGCGCCAGCAGCTTGGTGGACAGGGGGTATAGATCCGGCTATGGCTACACCTTC

v_call: TRBV11-2
clone_size: -
d_call: -
j_call: TRBJ1-2
cdr3_aa: CASSLGRGNYGYTF
cdr3_nt: TGTGCCAGCAGCTTAGGTCGGGGGAACTATGGCTACACCTTC

v_call: TRBV11-3
clone_size: -
d_call: -
j_call: TRBJ2-7
cdr3_aa: CASSLGEGHEQYF
cdr3_nt: TGTGCCAGCAGCCTAGGTGAGGGTCACGAGCAGTACTTC

v_call: TRBV6-4
clone_size: -
d_call: TRBD1
j_call: TRBJ2-1
cdr3_aa: CASSDQTGTGYNEQFF
cdr3_nt: TGTGCCAGCAGTGACCAAACCGGGACAGGGTACAATGAGCAGTTCTTC

v_call: TRBV15
clone_size: -
d_call: -
j_call: TRBJ1-5
cdr3_aa: CATSINGASNQPQHF
cdr3_nt: TGTGCCACCAGCATAAACGGGGCCTCCAATCAGCCCCAGCATTTT

v_call: TRBV16
clone_size: -
d_call: TRBD2
j_call: TRBJ2-1
cdr3_aa: CASSQFSGRYNEQFF
cdr3_nt: TGTGCCAGCAGCCAATTTAGCGGGAGATACAATGAGCAGTTCTTC

v_call: TRBV29-1
clone_size: -
d_call: -
j_call: TRBJ2-7
cdr3_aa: CSVEDSTLYEQYF
cdr3_nt: TGCAGCGTTGAAGATTCGACGCTCTACGAGCAGTACTTC

v_call: TRBV7-3
clone_size: -
d_call: -
j_call: TRBJ2-3
cdr3_aa: CASSLIGGPDTQYF
cdr3_nt: TGTGCCAGCAGCTTAATTGGGGGCCCAGATACGCAGTATTTT

v_call: TRBV12-5
clone_size: -
d_call: -
j_call: TRBJ2-1
cdr3_aa: CASGLEVGHNEQFF
cdr3_nt: TGTGCTAGTGGTTTAGAGGTCGGCCACAATGAGCAGTTCTTC

v_call: TRBV6-6
clone_size: -
d_call: -
j_call: TRBJ2-2
cdr3_aa: CASSYDGGRTGELFF
cdr3_nt: TGTGCCAGCAGTTACGATGGGGGGCGGACCGGGGAGCTGTTTTTT

v_call: TRBV6-5
clone_size: -
d_call: -
j_call: TRBJ1-4
cdr3_aa: CASRQQYRSREKLFF
cdr3_nt: TGTGCCAGCCGACAGCAATACAGGAGTAGAGAAAAACTGTTTTTT

v_call: TRBV28
clone_size: -
d_call: -
j_call: TRBJ1-4
cdr3_aa: CASSSGLRQPFNEKLFF
cdr3_nt: TGTGCCAGCAGTTCGGGCTTGAGGCAGCCCTTTAATGAAAAACTGTTTTTT

v_call: TRBV6-4
clone_size: -
d_call: TRBD2
j_call: TRBJ2-3
cdr3_aa: CASSDSSTSGGTDTQYF
cdr3_nt: TGTGCCAGCAGTGACTCATCGACTAGCGGGGGAACAGATACGCAGTATTTT

v_call: TRBV7-9
clone_size: -
d_call: TRBD1
j_call: TRBJ1-2
cdr3_aa: CASSSPGTGVYGYTF
cdr3_nt: TGTGCCAGCAGCTCCCCCGGGACAGGGGTCTATGGCTACACCTTC

v_call: TRBV4-1
clone_size: -
d_call: -
j_call: TRBJ2-3
cdr3_aa: CASSRRPPGRGTDTQYF
cdr3_nt: TGCGCCAGCAGCCGCCGCCCCCCGGGACGGGGCACAGATACGCAGTATTTT

v_call: TRBV2
clone_size: -
d_call: TRBD2
j_call: TRBJ2-1
cdr3_aa: CASRVTSGGREQFF
cdr3_nt: TGTGCCAGCAGGGTGACTAGCGGGGGGCGGGAGCAGTTCTTC

v_call: TRBV5-1
clone_size: -
d_call: -
j_call: TRBJ2-1
cdr3_aa: CASSGLRDRHNEQFF
cdr3_nt: TGCGCCAGCAGCGGCCTCCGGGACCGTCACAATGAGCAGTTCTTC

v_call: TRBV19
clone_size: -
d_call: -
j_call: TRBJ2-3
cdr3_aa: CASSMGHPDTQYF
cdr3_nt: TGTGCCAGTAGTATGGGACATCCAGATACGCAGTATTTT

v_call: TRBV5-6
clone_size: -
d_call: -
j_call: TRBJ2-3
cdr3_aa: CASSFTRADTDTQYF
cdr3_nt: TGTGCCAGCAGCTTTACCAGGGCCGACACAGATACGCAGTATTTT

v_call: TRBV4-3
clone_size: once
d_call: -
j_call: TRBJ2-6
cdr3_aa: CASSQSSGANVLTF
cdr3_nt: TGCGCCAGCAGCCAGAGCTCTGGGGCCAACGTCCTGACTTTC

v_call: TRBV4-3
clone_size: -
d_call: -
j_call: TRBJ2-3
cdr3_aa: CASSQALASGTDTQYF
cdr3_nt: TGCGCCAGCAGCCAAGCGTTAGCCAGCGGCACAGATACGCAGTATTTT

v_call: TRBV10-2
clone_size: -
d_call: TRBD1
j_call: TRBJ1-2
cdr3_aa: CASGTGGNYGYTF
cdr3_nt: TGCGCCAGCGGGACAGGCGGAAACTATGGCTACACCTTC

v_call: TRBV5-6
clone_size: -
d_call: TRBD1
j_call: TRBJ2-7
cdr3_aa: CASSETGGVYEQYF
cdr3_nt: TGTGCCAGCAGCGAAACAGGGGGCGTGTACGAGCAGTACTTC

v_call: TRBV7-2
clone_size: -
d_call: TRBD1
j_call: TRBJ2-2
cdr3_aa: CASSYDRGRGTGELFF
cdr3_nt: TGTGCCAGCAGCTACGACAGGGGGCGGGGGACCGGGGAGCTGTTTTTT

v_call: TRBV11-2
clone_size: -
d_call: -
j_call: TRBJ2-7
cdr3_aa: CASSLGFVYEQYF
cdr3_nt: TGTGCCAGCAGCTTAGGTTTTGTCTACGAGCAGTACTTC

v_call: TRBV9
clone_size: -
d_call: -
j_call: TRBJ1-2
cdr3_aa: CASSVGSRDGSYGYTF
cdr3_nt: TGTGCCAGCAGCGTAGGGTCCAGGGACGGGAGCTATGGCTACACCTTC

v_call: TRBV30
clone_size: once
d_call: TRBD1
j_call: TRBJ1-4
cdr3_aa: CAWTDRGLSEKLFF
cdr3_nt: TGTGCCTGGACGGACAGGGGGCTTTCGGAAAAACTGTTTTTT

v_call: TRBV28
clone_size: -
d_call: -
j_call: TRBJ1-5
cdr3_aa: CASSLPQTVFANQPQHF
cdr3_nt: TGTGCCAGCAGTTTGCCCCAGACAGTTTTCGCCAATCAGCCCCAGCATTTT

v_call: TRBV7-8
clone_size: -
d_call: TRBD2
j_call: TRBJ2-7
cdr3_aa: CASSSELGLAGNTYEQYF
cdr3_nt: TGTGCCAGCAGCTCGGAACTGGGACTAGCGGGAAACACCTACGAGCAGTACTTC

v_call: TRBV5-6
clone_size: -
d_call: -
j_call: TRBJ2-2
cdr3_aa: CASSLRPGELFF
cdr3_nt: TGTGCCAGCAGCTTGCGTCCCGGGGAGCTGTTTTTT

v_call: TRBV2
clone_size: -
d_call: TRBD2
j_call: TRBJ2-7
cdr3_aa: CASSSGAGGQEQYF
cdr3_nt: TGTGCCAGCTCCAGCGGAGCGGGAGGCCAAGAGCAGTACTTC

v_call: TRBV10-1
clone_size: once
d_call: -
j_call: TRBJ2-2
cdr3_aa: CASGDFFTGELFF
cdr3_nt: TGCGCCAGCGGGGACTTTTTCACCGGGGAGCTGTTTTTT

v_call: TRBV5-6
clone_size: -
d_call: -
j_call: TRBJ1-5
cdr3_aa: CASSPSGGPQPQHF
cdr3_nt: TGTGCCAGCAGCCCAAGTGGGGGGCCACAGCCCCAGCATTTT

v_call: TRBV5-4
clone_size: -
d_call: TRBD2
j_call: TRBJ2-3
cdr3_aa: CASSAPLAGVSPDTQYF
cdr3_nt: TGTGCCAGCAGCGCTCCACTAGCGGGAGTGTCCCCAGATACGCAGTATTTT

v_call: TRBV5-1
clone_size: -
d_call: TRBD1
j_call: TRBJ2-2
cdr3_aa: CASRATGDRVTGELFF
cdr3_nt: TGCGCCAGCAGAGCCACAGGGGATCGGGTCACCGGGGAGCTGTTTTTT

v_call: TRBV28
clone_size: -
d_call: -
j_call: TRBJ1-1
cdr3_aa: CASSLGGELTEAFF
cdr3_nt: TGTGCCAGCAGTTTGGGGGGCGAACTCACTGAAGCTTTCTTT

v_call: TRBV5-4
clone_size: -
d_call: TRBD1
j_call: TRBJ2-3
cdr3_aa: CASSPGQDTDTQYF
cdr3_nt: TGTGCCAGCAGCCCGGGACAGGACACAGATACGCAGTATTTT

v_call: TRBV28
clone_size: -
d_call: -
j_call: TRBJ1-1
cdr3_aa: CASRGYMNTEAFF
cdr3_nt: TGTGCCAGCAGGGGCTACATGAACACTGAAGCTTTCTTT

v_call: TRBV23-1
clone_size: -
d_call: -
j_call: TRBJ2-5
cdr3_aa: CASSPLQGEEEETQYF
cdr3_nt: TGCGCCAGCAGTCCCCTGCAAGGGGAGGAAGAAGAGACCCAGTACTTC

v_call: TRBV5-4
clone_size: -
d_call: -
j_call: TRBJ1-1
cdr3_aa: CASRPWGGQAEAFF
cdr3_nt: TGTGCCAGCAGGCCCTGGGGGGGGCAGGCTGAAGCTTTCTTT

v_call: TRBV6-1
clone_size: -
d_call: TRBD1
j_call: TRBJ1-5
cdr3_aa: CASSSGGQPQHF
cdr3_nt: TGTGCCAGCAGTTCAGGGGGTCAGCCCCAGCATTTT

v_call: TRBV6-1
clone_size: few
d_call: TRBD1
j_call: TRBJ1-4
cdr3_aa: CASSENPGGGAEKLFF
cdr3_nt: TGTGCCAGCAGCGAAAACCCCGGAGGGGGCGCCGAAAAACTGTTTTTT

v_call: TRBV12-2
clone_size: -
d_call: -
j_call: TRBJ2-7
cdr3_aa: CASRRDGGSYEQYF
cdr3_nt: TGTGCAAGTCGCCGGGACGGGGGCTCCTACGAGCAGTACTTC